These T cell receptor beta chains were read from a single sample in a study of shared clonotypes between healthy human individuals. The assay was immunoSEQ multiplex PCR, and TCRdb's table has in-frame clones only and misses some. Counted here are around 1.9 million clones, 90% to 95% occurring once; the ten biggest clones make up under 2%. The specimen sequenced was naive CD8+ T cells from PBMCs. The receptors here all came from a man aged 18-30 years in good health. Some clones in this sample may be carry-over from other donors' samples. The CDR3 runs from the conserved cysteine through the conserved F or W. The D gene is left open where the match is weak.

>TRBV5-1|.|TRBJ2-7
CASSPAGQSYEQYF
TGCGCCAGCAGCCCAGCCGGACAGTCCTACGAGCAGTACTTC
>TRBV9|.|TRBJ2-5
CASSVEGRKYQETQYF
TGTGCCAGCAGCGTAGAGGGCAGAAAGTATCAAGAGACCCAGTACTTC
>TRBV29-1|TRBD2|TRBJ2-5
CSVHSGTQETQYF
TGCAGCGTGCACAGCGGGACCCAAGAGACCCAGTACTTC
>TRBV7-9|.|TRBJ2-7
CAGTTGSYEQYF
TGTGCCGGAACAACAGGGTCCTACGAGCAGTACTTC
>TRBV19|TRBD1|TRBJ2-7
CASSIRQGIYEQYF
TGTGCCAGTAGTATTCGACAGGGAATCTACGAGCAGTACTTC
>TRBV2|.|TRBJ1-5
CASSESGPNQPQHF
TGTGCCAGCAGTGAATCAGGGCCCAATCAGCCCCAGCATTTT
>TRBV4-3|TRBD1|TRBJ2-2
CASSQGPAGGLIGELFF
TGCGCCAGCAGCCAAGGCCCGGCAGGGGGTTTGATCGGGGAGCTGTTTTTT
>TRBV2|.|TRBJ1-1
CASSEAGGAAEAFF
TGTGCCAGCAGTGAGGCGGGGGGCGCGGCTGAAGCTTTCTTT
>TRBV7-9|TRBD2|TRBJ2-1
CASSLASGSVNEQFF
TGTGCCAGCAGCTTAGCTAGCGGGAGTGTAAACGAGCAGTTCTTC
>TRBV13|.|TRBJ2-7
CASSLGPGGREQYF
TGTGCCAGCAGCTTAGGCCCAGGTGGCCGGGAGCAGTACTTC
>TRBV6-5|.|TRBJ1-3
CASMLNGGPGNTIYF
TGTGCCAGCATGTTAAATGGGGGCCCTGGAAACACCATATATTTT
>TRBV5-6|.|TRBJ2-1
CASSPQGAPGAYNEQFF
TGTGCCAGCAGCCCCCAAGGCGCGCCAGGGGCCTACAATGAGCAGTTCTTC
>TRBV28|.|TRBJ2-7
CASSLGAYPYEQYF
TGTGCCAGCAGTTTAGGAGCATATCCCTACGAGCAGTACTTC
>TRBV11-2|.|TRBJ2-1
CASSYTPQSSYNEQFF
TGTGCCAGCAGCTATACGCCCCAGAGCTCCTACAATGAGCAGTTCTTC
>TRBV7-7|.|TRBJ2-2
CASTDGPNTGELFF
TGTGCCAGCACCGACGGACCCAACACCGGGGAGCTGTTTTTT
>TRBV27|TRBD2|TRBJ2-3
CASSLVLAGGTDTQYF
TGTGCCAGCAGTTTAGTCCTAGCGGGAGGCACAGATACGCAGTATTTT
>TRBV9|.|TRBJ2-3
CASSSGLSSTDTQYF
TGTGCCAGCAGCTCCGGACTGTCTAGCACAGATACGCAGTATTTT
>TRBV7-8|.|TRBJ1-1
CASSLVLGSTEAFF
TGTGCCAGCAGCTTAGTCCTCGGATCGACTGAAGCTTTCTTT
>TRBV5-1|.|TRBJ2-7
CASSPTGFGIYEQYF
TGCGCCAGCAGCCCCACAGGGTTTGGTATCTACGAGCAGTACTTC